A single sample gave rise to the 8 T cell receptor beta chains below, sequenced in a study of blood T cell repertoires in COVID-19. Measured with immunoSEQ multiplex PCR; TCRdb has only the in-frame clones, and not every one. The repertoire holds 200,000 to 250,000 clones, with 81% as singletons. Sequenced: PBMCs or T cells enriched from blood (not recorded which). The receptor set was obtained from a woman aged 45-59 years with acute COVID-19.

This chain uses TRBV28 with TRBJ2-5; no clear D. The CDR3 sequence is 18 residues long. Looked up from germline, CDR1 is MDHEN and CDR2 is SYDVKM. V shed 2 bases and J shed 6 bases, with 25 bases lying between them. Here the CDR3 DNA reads TGTGCCAGCAGTTTACCCCCCCTGACCTCTCTGGGCCATCAGACCCAGTACTTC. Translated: CASSLPPLTSLGHQTQYF. The complete variable domain, with remaining parts taken from reference TRBV28 and TRBJ2-5, reads DVKVTQSSRYLVKRTGEKVFLECVQDMDHENMFWYRQDPGLGLRLIYFSYDVKMKEKGDIPEGYSVSREKKERFSLILESASTNQTSMYLCASSLPPLTSLGHQTQYFGPGTRLLVL.

In DNA, the CDR3 is TGTGCCAGCAGTTTACAGGGCTATGAGCAGTTCTTC. Translated: CASSLQGYEQFF. This chain uses TRBV6-2 or TRBV6-3 with TRBJ2-1; maybe TRBD1 (6 bases). CDR3 length: 12 amino acids. V dropped 4 bases and J dropped 8 bases, with 9 bases sitting between them. Looked up from germline, CDR1 is MNHEY and CDR2 is SVGEGT.

This chain uses TRBV4-1 with TRBJ2-1; D possibly corresponds to TRBD2 (5 bases). The CDR3 is 20 amino acids. V lost 0 bases, J lost 0 bases, and 21 bases lay in between. CDR1 and CDR2 (germline): MGHRA, YSYEKL. CDR3 bases: TGCGCCAGCAGCCAAGAATGGGTCCGGCTAGCACTGAGCTCCTACAATGAGCAGTTCTTC. It translates to CASSQEWVRLALSSYNEQFF.

This clone was seen once. V gene TRBV30 combines with J gene TRBJ2-5; 12 bases match TRBD2. The CDR3 spans 15 residues. The V gene's germline CDR1 is GTSNPN and CDR2 SVGIG (reference sequence). CDR3 protein: CVTSGRPGNQETQYF. CDR3 coding DNA: TGTGTTACTAGCGGGAGGCCGGGAAACCAAGAGACCCAGTACTTC.

The CDR3 loop is CASSQSGSANEQFF. The DNA of the CDR3 is TGCGCCAGCAGCCAATCCGGGAGTGCGAATGAGCAGTTCTTC. V and J are TRBV4-1 and TRBJ2-1; tentatively, D is TRBD2 (6 bases). The CDR3 totals 14 residues. Trimming cost V 2 bases and J 7 bases, with 12 bases left between them. Germline V lookup: CDR1 MGHRA, CDR2 YSYEKL.

The chain joins TRBV5-1 to TRBJ2-3, with 7 positions matching TRBD2. The germline V gene encodes CDR1 SGHRS and CDR2 YFSETQ. CDR3 length equals 16 residues. V gave up 0 bases and J gave up 2 bases; unmatched junction bases: 6. The CDR3 DNA is TGCGCCAGCAGCTTGGGACTAGCTTCGGACACAGATACGCAGTATTTT. This translates into CASSLGLASDTDTQYF.

This clone was observed a handful of times. The same CDR3 is also encoded by other DNA sequences in this sample. The rearrangement links TRBV28 to TRBJ1-3; no firm D call. V dropped 4 bases and J dropped 0 bases, with 7 bases sitting between them. The CDR3 covers 14 residues. Germline V lookup: CDR1 MDHEN, CDR2 SYDVKM. The CDR3 nucleotides are TGTGCCAGCAGTTCGCCCAGCTCTGGAAACACCATATATTTT. As protein: CASSSPSSGNTIYF.

The rearrangement uses TRBV6-4 and TRBJ2-1; perhaps TRBD2 as D (6 bases). V was clipped by 0 bases and J by 8 bases, with 11 bases between them. The CDR3 spans 14 residues. CDR1 MRHNA and CDR2 SNTAGT come from the germline V gene. CDR3 in DNA: TGTGCCAGCAGTGACTCTGGCGGGGTGGATGAGCAGTTCTTC. It is translated as CASSDSGGVDEQFF.